This is a list of T cell receptor beta chains from one sample in a study of glioma-infiltrating T cells after dendritic cell vaccination. This table comes from immunoSEQ multiplex PCR, and its TCRdb copy is limited to in-frame clones, with some not included. The table lists more than 20,000 clones, 70% to 80% of them singletons. Sequenced material: blood, taken before dendritic cell vaccination. The receptors were sampled from a human donor with glioblastoma. Each CDR3 is given with its conserved first and last residue. A D gene is named only where the DNA matches it firmly.

j_call,cdr3_length,v_call,d_call,cdr3_nt,cdr3_aa
TRBJ2-3,17,TRBV4-2,TRBD2,TGTGCCAGCAGCCAAGTGGGTCTAGCGGGAGTCACAGATACGCAGTATTTT,CASSQVGLAGVTDTQYF
TRBJ1-4,15,TRBV7-9,NA,TGTGCCAGCAGGCTAGGAATCGCAACTAATGAAAAACTGTTTTTT,CASRLGIATNEKLFF
TRBJ2-3,17,TRBV12-5,TRBD1,TGTGCTAGTGGTTTGTCCCGGACAGGGGCAAGCACAGATACGCAGTATTTT,CASGLSRTGASTDTQYF
TRBJ1-1,19,TRBV28,NA,TGTGCCAGCAGCGAATACCCCCGGGACAACAAACAAGGGGGCACTGAAGCTTTCTTT,CASSEYPRDNKQGGTEAFF
TRBJ2-2,17,TRBV10-2,TRBD2,TGTGCCAGCAGTGGGGATAGCGGGCGACCTCACACCGGGGAGCTGTTTTTT,CASSGDSGRPHTGELFF
TRBJ2-7,15,TRBV4-2,TRBD2,TGTGCCAGCAGGAAACTAGCGGGAGGGATGGATGAGCAGTACTTC,CASRKLAGGMDEQYF
TRBJ2-1,16,TRBV5-4,TRBD2,TGTGCCAGCAGCTTGGCTAGCGGGATTTCGTACAATGAGCAGTTCTTC,CASSLASGISYNEQFF
TRBJ2-4,17,TRBV5-1,TRBD1,TGCGCCAGCAGCGTGGAACCGGGACAGGGGGCCGGAAACATTCAGTACTTC,CASSVEPGQGAGNIQYF
TRBJ1-2,13,TRBV18,NA,TGTGCCAGCTCACCTAGGCGGGGTTCTGGCTACACCTTC,CASSPRRGSGYTF
TRBJ2-2,17,TRBV7-3,TRBD1,TGTGCCAGCAGTCTTCTTATTACAGGGGCGAGCACCGGGGAGCTGTTTTTT,CASSLLITGASTGELFF
TRBJ2-7,15,TRBV5-1,NA,TGCGCCAGCAGCTTGGGGGGGGGCGCGATCTACGAGCAGTACTTC,CASSLGGGAIYEQYF
TRBJ2-3,15,TRBV7-3,TRBD2,TGTGCCAGCAGCAGCAGCGGGAGGGGCGCAGATACGCAGTATTTT,CASSSSGRGADTQYF
TRBJ1-2,14,TRBV30,TRBD1,TGTGCCTGGGAGAGGACAGGGGGAGGCTATGGCTACACCTTC,CAWERTGGGYGYTF
TRBJ2-5,14,TRBV2,NA,TGTGCCAGCAGTGATTCGAGGGCGAAAGAGACCCAGTACTTC,CASSDSRAKETQYF